The 9 T cell receptor beta chains reported below all come from one sample, sequenced in a study of neoadjuvant anti-PD-1 for oral cavity cancer. The assay was immunoSEQ multiplex PCR, and TCRdb's table has in-frame clones only and misses some. The sample includes over 30,000 clones, around nine tenths of them seen just once. The specimen was PBMCs, collected before nivolumab (anti-PD-1) treatment. These receptors were collected from a person between 40 and 80 years old with oral cavity squamous cell carcinoma.

The chain employs TRBV6-1 and TRBJ2-7; D gene ambiguous. V lost 0 bases to trimming and J lost 6 bases, with 15 bases between them. Germline values: CDR1 MNHNS, CDR2 SASEGT. This CDR3 is built from 15 residues. The CDR3 sequence is CASSEALGRHAEQYF. The CDR3, as DNA: TGTGCCAGCAGTGAAGCGCTGGGCAGGCATGCCGAGCAGTACTTC.

The rearrangement links TRBV6-5 to TRBJ1-6; TRBD1 agrees at 7 bases. From germline, CDR1 is MNHEY and CDR2 SVGAGI. The CDR3 covers 16 residues. Unmatched junction bases numbered 4, after V lost 4 bases and J lost 1 base. CDR3 amino acids: CASSFRQGSYNSPLHF. CDR3 in DNA: TGTGCCAGCAGTTTCCGACAGGGTTCCTATAATTCACCCCTCCACTTT.

The V and J genes are TRBV5-8 and TRBJ1-2, with D uncertain. From germline, CDR1 is SGHTS and CDR2 YDEGEE. Trimming cost V 1 base and J 4 bases, with 14 bases left between them. This CDR3 is 15 amino acids long. CDR3 nucleotide sequence: TGTGCCAGCAGCTTGAACTCGGCGGGTTCCTATGGCTACACCTTC. This sequence encodes CASSLNSAGSYGYTF.

The DNA for the CDR3 is TGTGCCAGCAGCTTGGAGGGCAGAGCCTACAATGAGCAGTTCTTC. Its protein is CASSLEGRAYNEQFF. The V gene is TRBV5-8, the J gene TRBJ2-1; D is uncertain. Germline CDR1 reads SGHTS; CDR2 reads YDEGEE. This CDR3 has 15 residues. Deletions cut 0 bases from V and 2 bases from J, with 9 bases between.

The V gene is TRBV6-1, the J gene TRBJ1-6; D is possibly TRBD1 (6 bases). V dropped 3 bases and J dropped 7 bases, with 13 bases sitting between them. CDR1 is MNHNS, CDR2 SASEGT, per germline. The CDR3 consists of 15 residues. Here the CDR3 DNA reads TGTGCCAGCAGTGACCTGGGGGCAGAGAATTCACCCCTCCACTTT. It yields the protein CASSDLGAENSPLHF.

V is TRBV11-2 and J is TRBJ2-3, with 8 bases aligning to TRBD1. CDR3 length equals 16 residues. After removal of 0 bases from V and 2 bases from J, the junction contained 4 bases not matched to a gene. The V gene's germline CDR1 is SGHAT and CDR2 FQNNGV. In DNA, the CDR3 is TGTGCCAGCAGCTTAGATCAGGGGGCGATCACAGATACGCAGTATTTT. Translation gives CASSLDQGAITDTQYF.

V and J are TRBV11-3 and TRBJ1-2; tentatively, D is TRBD1 (5 bases). The germline CDR1 and CDR2 sequences are SGHNT and YENEEA. Deletions cut 0 bases from V and 3 bases from J, with 14 bases between. The CDR3 contains 16 residues. For the CDR3, the DNA is TGTGCCAGCAGCTTAGATCGGGAAGGGGAGGACTATGGCTACACCTTC. Its protein is CASSLDREGEDYGYTF.

The rearrangement uses TRBV9 and TRBJ1-1; TRBD1 is a possible D gene (5 bases). CDR1 is SGDLS, CDR2 YYNGEE, per germline. The CDR3 is 17 residues long. The V end lost 4 bases, the J end lost 3 bases, and 22 bases lay between the germline ends. The CDR3 DNA follows: TGTGCCAGCAGCCCACGCCCCGGGGGGGGTGTTCACACTGAAGCTTTCTTT. This codes for CASSPRPGGGVHTEAFF.

The V call is TRBV4-3, the J call TRBJ2-1, with 11 bases lining up with TRBD1. From germline, CDR1 is LGHNA and CDR2 YSLEER. CDR3 length: 16 residues. Trimming took 0 bases from V and 6 from J; bases not matched to a gene: 4. This CDR3 reads CASSQDSGTGGNEQFF. The CDR3 DNA is TGCGCCAGCAGCCAAGATTCCGGGACAGGGGGCAATGAGCAGTTCTTC.